This record looks at one T cell receptor (beta chain) sequence and its context. This receptor's antigen is unknown. The record has no base qualities; no much larger clone is one base away. In Seattle, one collaborating source enrolled patients while the infection was active and tracked those patients longitudinally over the course of disease. Collaborating institutions collected whole blood in K2EDTA tubes following their own protocols. For TCRbeta analysis, collaborator samples were shipped as frozen whole blood, as isolated PBMCs, or as DNA extracted from either sample type. TCRbeta CDR3 regions were amplified from genomic DNA by means of the immunoSEQ Assay, a bias-controlled multiplex PCR. In the paper's pipeline: Within the assay, amplification of reference gene primers was used to estimate how many nucleated cells each sample contained. To quantify the absolute abundance of each unique TCRbeta CDR3 rearrangement, sequence reads were collapsed and filtered. For each sample, productive Simpson clonality was calculated as the square root of Simpson's diversity index over productive rearrangements. The table was pulled from immuneACCESS by TCRdb, which kept in-frame rearrangements only. Such tables lose some clones; where checked, under half of the loss comes from unresolved V genes, and the rest has no known cause. V and J calls and clone size are those listed in that table; D and trimming were worked out from the DNA. The sample table contains about 200,000 clones; only one count was recorded for roughly 80% of them. The ten largest clonotypes hold 0.9% to 0.95% of the sample.

CDR1 and CDR2 are read off the germline V gene as MDHEN and SYDVKM. The germline V end is reduced by 5 bases and the J end by 7 bases; junction bases left unmatched: 4. Including cysteine and phenylalanine, the CDR3 has 12 amino acids. Of all the DNA, just the CDR3 is kept, 36 bases in frame from base 1. The data stem from a study of blood T cell repertoires in COVID-19 (dated by TCRdb to 2020 to 2021). Looking at the study overall: The collaborator samples originated in the United States, Italy and Spain and spanned the acute and convalescent phases of COVID-19. The material from the prospective study consisted of cDNA or gDNA derived from T cells, B-cell-depleted T cells, or PBMCs. Subjects who had been exposed to COVID-19, were actively infected with it, or had recovered from it provided the deeply sampled blood TCRbeta repertoires that made up the dataset. The repertoires were made available in a free public database intended to serve as a resource for research on the immune response to SARS-CoV-2. The samples were drawn from two sources: the first 160 participants of the ongoing ImmuneRACE study, and 1,000 to 1,500 subjects contributed by 6 global collaborators. A de-identified subject ID, COVID-19 status, age in years and sex were almost always included in the sample metadata. Where HLA class I and class II types were available, the types were taken from metadata supplied by the sample provider, not from assay-based typing.

The paper's findings and limits, for the study overall: The amount of clinical and demographic metadata varied by source and participant and was provided uncurated.

Input material: peripheral blood. This TCR was sampled from a man between 60 and 75 years old with COVID-19, enrolled during active disease. The sequence joins TRBV28 to TRBJ2-5; TRBD2 lines up with 7 middle nucleotides. This receptor has the CDR3 CASSGPGGTQYF. The nucleotide sequence is given as TGTGCCAGCAGTGGGCCGGGGGGGACCCAGTACTTC.